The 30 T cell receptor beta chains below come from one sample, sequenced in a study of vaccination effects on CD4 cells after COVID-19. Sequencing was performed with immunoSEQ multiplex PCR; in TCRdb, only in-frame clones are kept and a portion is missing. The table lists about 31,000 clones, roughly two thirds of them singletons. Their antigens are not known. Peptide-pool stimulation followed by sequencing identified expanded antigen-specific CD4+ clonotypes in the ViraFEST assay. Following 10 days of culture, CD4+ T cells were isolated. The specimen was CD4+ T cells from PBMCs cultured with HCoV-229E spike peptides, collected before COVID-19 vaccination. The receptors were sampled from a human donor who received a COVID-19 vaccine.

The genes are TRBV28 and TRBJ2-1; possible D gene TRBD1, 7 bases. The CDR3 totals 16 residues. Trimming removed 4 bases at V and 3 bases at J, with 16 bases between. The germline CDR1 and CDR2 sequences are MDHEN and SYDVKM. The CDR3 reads CASSSQGGGFYNEQFF. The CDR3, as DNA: TGTGCCAGCAGTTCCCAGGGGGGTGGCTTCTACAATGAGCAGTTCTTC.

The chain's CDR3 is CAWSAGGGSNQPQHF. The CDR3 DNA follows: TGTGCCTGGAGTGCGGGCGGGGGTAGCAATCAGCCCCAGCATTTT. This rearrangement joins TRBV30 to TRBJ1-5; D may be TRBD1 (5 bases). The CDR3 consists of 15 residues. Trimming took 1 base from V and 0 from J, leaving 10 bases between them. The V gene's germline CDR1 is GTSNPN and CDR2 SVGIG (reference sequence).

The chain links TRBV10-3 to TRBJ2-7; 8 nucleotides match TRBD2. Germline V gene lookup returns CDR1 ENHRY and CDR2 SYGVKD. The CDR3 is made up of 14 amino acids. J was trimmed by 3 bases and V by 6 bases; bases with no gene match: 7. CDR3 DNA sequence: TGTGCCATCAGGGGACTAGAGGGACACTACGAGCAGTACTTC. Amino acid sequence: CAIRGLEGHYEQYF.

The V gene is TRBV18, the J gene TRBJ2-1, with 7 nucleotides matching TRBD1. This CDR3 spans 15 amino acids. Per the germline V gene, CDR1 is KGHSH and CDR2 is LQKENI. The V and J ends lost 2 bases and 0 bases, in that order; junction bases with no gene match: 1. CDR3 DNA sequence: TGTGCCAGCTCACCAGGGACAGCCTCCTACAATGAGCAGTTCTTC. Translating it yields CASSPGTASYNEQFF.

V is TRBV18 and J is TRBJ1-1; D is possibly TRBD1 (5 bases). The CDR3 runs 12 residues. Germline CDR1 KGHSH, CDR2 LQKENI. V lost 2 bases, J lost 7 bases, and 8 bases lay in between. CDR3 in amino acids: CASSPSTDEAFF. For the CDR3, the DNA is TGTGCCAGCTCACCATCGACAGATGAAGCTTTCTTT.

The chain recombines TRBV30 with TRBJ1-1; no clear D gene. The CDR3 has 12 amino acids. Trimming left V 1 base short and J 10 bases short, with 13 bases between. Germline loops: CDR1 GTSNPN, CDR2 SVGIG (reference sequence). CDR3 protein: CAWSGGQVTAFF. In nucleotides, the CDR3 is TGTGCCTGGAGTGGGGGTCAGGTAACAGCTTTCTTT.

The CDR3 is CASRSRTGGGGYTF. For the CDR3, the DNA is TGTGCCAGCAGGTCCCGGACAGGGGGCGGTGGCTACACCTTC. The J gene is TRBJ1-2, the V gene TRBV2; 11 bases line up with TRBD1. The CDR3 has 14 residues. J was trimmed by 7 bases and V by 6 bases; bases with no gene match: 7. Per the germline V gene, CDR1 is SNHLY and CDR2 is FYNNEI. Drawing the rest from reference TRBV2 and TRBJ1-2, the complete variable domain is EPEVTQTPSHQVTQMGQEVILRCVPISNHLYFYWYRQILGQKVEFLVSFYNNEISEKSEIFDDQFSVERPDGSNFTLKIRSTKLEDSAMYFCASRSRTGGGGYTFGSGTRLTVV.

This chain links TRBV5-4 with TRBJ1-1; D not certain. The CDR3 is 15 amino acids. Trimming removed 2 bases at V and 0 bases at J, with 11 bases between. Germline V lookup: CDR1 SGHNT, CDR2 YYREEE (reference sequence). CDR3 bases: TGTGCCAGCAGCTTCGGAGGCGAGGTGAACACTGAAGCTTTCTTT. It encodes CASSFGGEVNTEAFF. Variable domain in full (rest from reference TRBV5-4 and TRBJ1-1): ETGVTQSPTHLIKTRGQQVTLRCSSQSGHNTVSWYQQALGQGPQFIFQYYREEENGRGNFPPRFSGLQFPNYSSELNVNALELDDSALYLCASSFGGEVNTEAFFGQGTRLTVV.

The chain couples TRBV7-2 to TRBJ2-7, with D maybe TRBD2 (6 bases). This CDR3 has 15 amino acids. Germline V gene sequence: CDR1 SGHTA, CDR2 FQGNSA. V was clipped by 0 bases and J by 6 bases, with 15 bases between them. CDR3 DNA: TGTGCCAGCAGCTTAGCCGGGACTTCCGGTGGCGAGCAGTACTTC. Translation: CASSLAGTSGGEQYF.

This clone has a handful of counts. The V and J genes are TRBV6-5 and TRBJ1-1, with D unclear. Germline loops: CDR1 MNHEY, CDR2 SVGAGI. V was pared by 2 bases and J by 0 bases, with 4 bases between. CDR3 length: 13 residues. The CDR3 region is CASSYRVNTEAFF. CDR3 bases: TGTGCCAGCAGTTACCGAGTGAACACTGAAGCTTTCTTT.

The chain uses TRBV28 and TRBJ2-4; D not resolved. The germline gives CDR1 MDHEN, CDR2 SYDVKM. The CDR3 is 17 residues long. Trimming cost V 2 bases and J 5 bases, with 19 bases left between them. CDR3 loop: CASSLTLVQTLENIQYF. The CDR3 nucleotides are TGTGCCAGCAGTTTAACGCTGGTGCAGACTCTGGAAAACATTCAGTACTTC.

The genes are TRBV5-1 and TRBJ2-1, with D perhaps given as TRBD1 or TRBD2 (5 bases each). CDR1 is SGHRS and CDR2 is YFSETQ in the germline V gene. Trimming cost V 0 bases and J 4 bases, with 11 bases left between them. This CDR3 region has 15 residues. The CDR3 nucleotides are TGCGCCAGCAGCTTGGGGCAGGGAGTTTACAATGAGCAGTTCTTC. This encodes CASSLGQGVYNEQFF.

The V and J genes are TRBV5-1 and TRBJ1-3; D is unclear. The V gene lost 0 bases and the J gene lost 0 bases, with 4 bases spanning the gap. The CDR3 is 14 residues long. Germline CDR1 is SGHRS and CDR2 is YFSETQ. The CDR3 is CASSLEYSGNTIYF. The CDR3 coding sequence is TGCGCCAGCAGCTTGGAATACTCTGGAAACACCATATATTTT.

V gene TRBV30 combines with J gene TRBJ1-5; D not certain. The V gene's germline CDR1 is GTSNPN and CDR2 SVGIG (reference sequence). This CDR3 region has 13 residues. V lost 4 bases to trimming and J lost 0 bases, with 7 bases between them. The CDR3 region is CAWKGLSNQPQHF. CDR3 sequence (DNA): TGTGCCTGGAAGGGCCTTAGCAATCAGCCCCAGCATTTT.

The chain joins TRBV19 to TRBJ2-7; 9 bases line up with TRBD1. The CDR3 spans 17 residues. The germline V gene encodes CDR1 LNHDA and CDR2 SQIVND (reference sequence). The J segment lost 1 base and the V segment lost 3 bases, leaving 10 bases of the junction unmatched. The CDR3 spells CASSMTLETGGSYEQYF. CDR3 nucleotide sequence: TGTGCCAGTAGTATGACGCTTGAGACAGGGGGATCCTACGAGCAGTACTTC.

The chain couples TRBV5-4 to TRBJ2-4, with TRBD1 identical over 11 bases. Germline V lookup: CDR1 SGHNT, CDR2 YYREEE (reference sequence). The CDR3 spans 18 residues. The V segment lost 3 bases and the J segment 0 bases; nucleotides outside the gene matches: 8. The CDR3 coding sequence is TGTGCCAGCAGCTCCGGGACAGGGGGACCTCTAGCCAAAAACATTCAGTACTTC. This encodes CASSSGTGGPLAKNIQYF.

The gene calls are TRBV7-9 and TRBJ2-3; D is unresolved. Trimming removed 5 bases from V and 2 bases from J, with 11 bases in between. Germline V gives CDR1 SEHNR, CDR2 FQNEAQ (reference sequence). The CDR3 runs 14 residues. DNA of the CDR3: TGTGCCAGCAGCCGTAGGGCCATCACAGATACGCAGTATTTT. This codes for CASSRRAITDTQYF.

CDR3 residues: CASSESVGAFF. Here the CDR3 DNA reads TGCGCCAGCAGTGAGTCAGTCGGAGCTTTCTTT. The V gene is TRBV10-1, the J gene TRBJ1-1; D remains ambiguous. The CDR3 is 11 residues long. Deletions cut 0 bases from V and 10 bases from J, with 6 bases between. Per the germline V gene, CDR1 is WNHNN and CDR2 is SYGVQD (reference sequence).

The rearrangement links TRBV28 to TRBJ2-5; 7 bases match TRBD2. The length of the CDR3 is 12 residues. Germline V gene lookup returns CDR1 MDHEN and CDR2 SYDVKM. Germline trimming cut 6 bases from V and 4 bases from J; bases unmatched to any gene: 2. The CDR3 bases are TGTGCCAGCAGCCCGGGGGGAGAGACCCAGTACTTC. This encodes CASSPGGETQYF.

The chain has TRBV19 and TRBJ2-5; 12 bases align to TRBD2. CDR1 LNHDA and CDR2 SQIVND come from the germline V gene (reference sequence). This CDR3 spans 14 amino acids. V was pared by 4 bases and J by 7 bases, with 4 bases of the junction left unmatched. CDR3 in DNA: TGTGCCAGTAGTAGACTAGCGGGGGTGGGGACCCAGTACTTC. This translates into CASSRLAGVGTQYF.

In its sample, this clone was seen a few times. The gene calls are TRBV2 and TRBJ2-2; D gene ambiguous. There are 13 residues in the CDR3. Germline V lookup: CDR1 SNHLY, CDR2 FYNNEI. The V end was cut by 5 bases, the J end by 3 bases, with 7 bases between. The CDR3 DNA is TGTGCCAGCAGTACTGACTACACCGGGGAGCTGTTTTTT. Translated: CASSTDYTGELFF.

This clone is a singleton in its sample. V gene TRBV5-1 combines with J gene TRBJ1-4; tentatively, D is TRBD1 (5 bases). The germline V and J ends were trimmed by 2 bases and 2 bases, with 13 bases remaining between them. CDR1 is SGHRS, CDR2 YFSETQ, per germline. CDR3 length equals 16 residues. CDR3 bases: TGCGCCAGCAGCTTACGGGGGATGTCCACTAATGAAAAACTGTTTTTT. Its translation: CASSLRGMSTNEKLFF.

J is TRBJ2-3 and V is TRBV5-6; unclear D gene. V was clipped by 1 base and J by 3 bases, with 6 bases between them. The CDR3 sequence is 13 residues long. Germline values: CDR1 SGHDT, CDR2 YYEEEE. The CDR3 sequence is CASSLLTTDTQYF. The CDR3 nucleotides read TGTGCCAGCAGCTTGTTGACAACAGATACGCAGTATTTT.

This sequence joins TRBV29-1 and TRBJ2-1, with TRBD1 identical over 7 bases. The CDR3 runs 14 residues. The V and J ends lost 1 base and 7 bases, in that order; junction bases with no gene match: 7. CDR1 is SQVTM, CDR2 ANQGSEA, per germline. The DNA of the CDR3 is TGCAGCGTTGAAGGCGGAGTCAGGGGGAATGAGCAGTTCTTC. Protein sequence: CSVEGGVRGNEQFF.

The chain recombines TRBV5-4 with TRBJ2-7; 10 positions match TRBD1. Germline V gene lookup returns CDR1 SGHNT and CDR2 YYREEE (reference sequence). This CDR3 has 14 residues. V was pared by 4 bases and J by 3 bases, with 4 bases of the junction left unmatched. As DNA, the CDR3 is TGTGCCAGCAGCGCCGGGACAGGGGTCTACGAGCAGTACTTC. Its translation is CASSAGTGVYEQYF.

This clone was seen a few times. CDR3 in amino acids: CASSYSKIDAQHF. CDR3 coding DNA: TGTGCCAGCAGTTACTCGAAGATCGATGCCCAGCATTTT. V gene TRBV6-5 combines with J gene TRBJ1-5; no clear D gene. This CDR3 comprises 13 residues. Between the trimmed V and J ends, which lost 0 bases and 11 bases, there was a span of 11 bases. CDR1 and CDR2 from the germline V gene are MNHEY and SVGAGI.

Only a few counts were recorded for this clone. In DNA form, the CDR3 reads TGTGCCAGCAGAGACAGGAGGAATGAAAAACTGTTTTTT. The encoded protein is CASRDRRNEKLFF. The gene calls are TRBV5-4 and TRBJ1-4; D may be TRBD1 (6 bases). Germline-derived CDR1 and CDR2 are SGHNT and YYREEE (reference sequence). The CDR3 totals 13 residues. The ends were cut back, 5 bases at V and 5 bases at J, with 10 bases in the middle.

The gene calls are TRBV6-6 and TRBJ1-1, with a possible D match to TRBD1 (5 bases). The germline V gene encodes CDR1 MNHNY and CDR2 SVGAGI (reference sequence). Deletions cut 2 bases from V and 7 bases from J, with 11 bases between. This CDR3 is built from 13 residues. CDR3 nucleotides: TGTGCCAGCAGTTACGGGAGTGGGGGTGAAGCTTTCTTT. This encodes CASSYGSGGEAFF.

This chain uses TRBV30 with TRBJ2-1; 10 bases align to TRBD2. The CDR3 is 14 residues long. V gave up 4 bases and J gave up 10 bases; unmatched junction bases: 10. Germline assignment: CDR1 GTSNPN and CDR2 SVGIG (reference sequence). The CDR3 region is CAWKRAGGLGEQFF. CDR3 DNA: TGTGCCTGGAAACGAGCGGGAGGGCTAGGCGAGCAGTTCTTC.

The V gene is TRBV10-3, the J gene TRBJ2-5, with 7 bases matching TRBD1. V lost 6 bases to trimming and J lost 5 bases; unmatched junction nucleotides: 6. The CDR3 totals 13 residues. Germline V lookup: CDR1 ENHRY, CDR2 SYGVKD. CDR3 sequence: CAISLGQRETQYF. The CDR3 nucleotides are TGTGCCATCAGCTTGGGACAGAGGGAGACCCAGTACTTC.